These T cell receptor beta chains were read from a single sample in a study of post-analysis software for immune sequencing data. TCRdb redid the calling of the PCR reads with MiXCR, one entry per CDR3 protein. Of 150,000 to 200,000 distinct CDR3 sequences in the sample, 25% to 35% were seen once. The sample comprised blood. These TCRs come from a girl between 5 and 17 years old with multiple sclerosis. Each CDR3 is given with its conserved first and last residue. The D gene is left open where the match is weak. Some rows have no size entry. The others give once, few or many, or a class for an expanded clone.

d_call: TRBD2; v_call: TRBV10-3; j_call: TRBJ2-5; clone_size: .; cdr3_aa: CAISTTRGTSGNEQYF; cdr3_nt: TGTGCCATCAGTACCACGAGAGGGACTAGCGGGAATGAGCAGTACTTC
d_call: .; v_call: TRBV7-8; j_call: TRBJ2-1; clone_size: .; cdr3_aa: CASSFEWRGIREQFF; cdr3_nt: TGTGCCAGCAGCTTTGAGTGGAGGGGAATACGGGAGCAGTTCTTC
d_call: .; v_call: TRBV7-9; j_call: TRBJ2-1; clone_size: .; cdr3_aa: CACSLSGPQFF; cdr3_nt: TGTGCCTGCAGCTTATCTGGACCCCAGTTCTTC
d_call: TRBD1; v_call: TRBV6-5; j_call: TRBJ2-1; clone_size: many; cdr3_aa: CASSYMGQVAEQFF; cdr3_nt: TGTGCCAGCAGTTACATGGGACAGGTTGCTGAGCAGTTCTTC
d_call: TRBD2; v_call: TRBV27; j_call: TRBJ2-3; clone_size: few; cdr3_aa: CASSLPGGLPDTQYF; cdr3_nt: TGTGCCAGCAGTTTACCGGGAGGGTTGCCAGATACGCAGTATTTT
d_call: .; v_call: TRBV27; j_call: TRBJ2-1; clone_size: many; cdr3_aa: CASSLSGPPGNEQFF; cdr3_nt: TGTGCCAGCAGTTTATCGGGCCCCCCGGGCAATGAGCAGTTCTTC
d_call: .; v_call: TRBV6-1; j_call: TRBJ1-2; clone_size: many; cdr3_aa: CASSVGGLNYGYTF; cdr3_nt: TGTGCCAGCAGTGTCGGGGGTCTAAACTATGGCTACACCTTC
d_call: .; v_call: TRBV30; j_call: TRBJ1-2; clone_size: .; cdr3_aa: CAWSIVGGYTF; cdr3_nt: TGTGCCTGGAGTATCGTAGGAGGCTACACCTTC
d_call: .; v_call: TRBV29-1; j_call: TRBJ2-1; clone_size: .; cdr3_aa: CSVEGGGGANEQFF; cdr3_nt: TGCAGCGTTGAAGGCGGTGGGGGGGCCAATGAGCAGTTCTTC
d_call: TRBD1; v_call: TRBV7-2; j_call: TRBJ1-2; clone_size: many; cdr3_aa: CASSLDAGGAINYTF; cdr3_nt: TGTGCCAGCAGCTTAGATGCAGGGGGCGCGATAAACTACACCTTC
d_call: .; v_call: TRBV28; j_call: TRBJ2-7; clone_size: few; cdr3_aa: CASTLRLNIDEQYF; cdr3_nt: TGTGCCAGCACCCTTCGGCTAAATATTGACGAGCAGTACTTC
d_call: .; v_call: TRBV28; j_call: TRBJ2-3; clone_size: once; cdr3_aa: CASSLGPDTQYF; cdr3_nt: TGTGCCAGCAGTTTAGGGCCAGATACGCAGTATTTT
d_call: .; v_call: TRBV5-1; j_call: TRBJ2-3; clone_size: .; cdr3_aa: CASSLGLTTDTQYF; cdr3_nt: TGCGCCAGCAGCTTGGGACTTACTACAGATACGCAGTATTTT
d_call: .; v_call: TRBV5-1; j_call: TRBJ2-1; clone_size: many; cdr3_aa: CASSPIVAPSYNEQFF; cdr3_nt: TGCGCCAGCAGCCCTATCGTGGCGCCCTCCTACAATGAGCAGTTCTTC
d_call: .; v_call: TRBV5-1; j_call: TRBJ1-5; clone_size: .; cdr3_aa: CASSLEPNQPQHF; cdr3_nt: TGCGCCAGCAGCTTAGAGCCGAATCAGCCCCAGCATTTT
d_call: .; v_call: TRBV18; j_call: TRBJ1-2; clone_size: .; cdr3_aa: CASSPSTSVGLNGYTF; cdr3_nt: TGTGCCAGCTCACCATCGACCAGTGTGGGGCTGAATGGCTACACCTTC
d_call: TRBD2; v_call: TRBV6-1; j_call: TRBJ2-4; clone_size: few; cdr3_aa: CATTSGVKNIQYF; cdr3_nt: TGTGCCACCACGAGCGGGGTGAAAAACATTCAGTACTTC
d_call: .; v_call: TRBV5-1; j_call: TRBJ2-1; clone_size: .; cdr3_aa: CASSRQGTGKYNEQFF; cdr3_nt: TGCGCCAGCAGCCGCCAGGGGACCGGAAAATACAATGAGCAGTTCTTC
d_call: .; v_call: TRBV21-1; j_call: TRBJ2-5; clone_size: .; cdr3_aa: CASSKAMAPSVSSDGPWTQYF; cdr3_nt: TGTGCCAGCAGCAAAGCGATGGCTCCATCGGTTAGTTCGGATGGGCCATGGACCCAGTACTTC
d_call: .; v_call: TRBV12-3/TRBV12-4; j_call: TRBJ2-7; clone_size: many; cdr3_aa: CASSLKNSYEQYF; cdr3_nt: TGTGCCAGCAGTTTAAAGAACTCCTACGAGCAGTACTTC